The 19 T cell receptor beta chains reported below all come from one sample, sequenced in a study of T cells in women clearing cervical HPV infection. Here immunoSEQ multiplex PCR was the method, and the copy in TCRdb shows in-frame clones only, minus some. The sample features 10,000 to 15,000 clones, with roughly 9.4% in its top ten. Sequencing input: blood buffy coat. The source of these receptors is a woman between 18 and 70 years old with a cervical HPV16 infection that either progressed to CIN3+ or cleared (not recorded which).

Concerning this clone: Sequencing ends 3 residues short of the CDR3 end; the germline J gene provides the rest. The chain combines TRBV30 with TRBJ1-4; D unresolved. The germline V gene has CDR1 GTSNPN and CDR2 SVGIG (reference sequence). CDR3 length: 15 residues. The ends were cut back, 0 bases at V and 3 bases at J, with 11 bases in the middle. The part of the CDR3 DNA that was read is TGTGCCTGGAGTGTCGGGTTTCGGGCTAATGAAAAA. As protein: CAWSVGFRANEK. The complete CDR3 protein is CAWSVGFRANEKLFF.

For this clone: The read ends 3 residues shy of where the CDR3 ends; the end is completed using the germline J gene. The rearrangement joins TRBV19 to TRBJ2-3; 7 nucleotides agree with TRBD1. CDR1 and CDR2 from the germline V gene are LNHDA and SQIVND (reference sequence). This CDR3 region has 14 residues. Partial CDR3 DNA: TGTGCCAGTAGTACGACAGGGACCAATCAGCCG. It yields the protein CASSTTGTNQP. The entire CDR3 reads CASSTTGTNQPQYF.

As for this clone: The CDR3 goes on 3 residues after the read ends, and that part is filled in from the germline J gene. The J gene is TRBJ2-3, the V gene TRBV5-1, with TRBD2 matching 15 bases. The CDR3 contains 19 residues. Germline-derived CDR1 and CDR2 are SGHRS and YFSETQ. The covered CDR3 bases are TGCGCCAGCAGCTTGGAGGGGACTAGCGGGGGGATGCCCGGGGAGACG. Its translation is CASSLEGTSGGMPGET. The CDR3, in full, reads CASSLEGTSGGMPGETQYF.

Points on this clone: Read sequence stops 3 residues before the CDR3 end, and the germline J gene provides the missing end. The chain is built from TRBV4-1 and TRBJ1-3, with D unclear. Germline lookup yields CDR1 MGHRA and CDR2 YSYEKL. V was clipped by 2 bases and J by 1 base, with 9 bases between them. This CDR3 has 15 amino acids. CDR3 DNA, as far as it was read: TGCGCCAGCAGCCAAATTTACTCATCTGGAAACACC. It encodes CASSQIYSSGNT. The full CDR3 is CASSQIYSSGNTIYF.

Concerning this clone itself: The read terminates 3 residues before the CDR3 end, so the remaining end is supplied by the germline J gene. J is TRBJ2-2 and V is TRBV6-4; no reliable D call. V lost 2 bases and J lost 7, with 8 bases in between. The CDR3 totals 13 residues. Looked up from germline, CDR1 is MRHNA and CDR2 is SNTAGT. The sequenced CDR3 bases are TGTGCCAGCAGTGACCCTTACAACGGGGAG. Translation gives CASSDPYNGE. The whole CDR3 is CASSDPYNGELFF.

On this clone itself: A read error may produce the germline difference seen at one junction end. This specimen includes other DNA sequences encoding the same CDR3. CDR3 sequence: CASSQSGGVCSGNTIYF. The covered CDR3 bases are TGCGCCAGCAGTCAATCGGGGGGAGTATGTTCTGGAAACACA. The V and J genes are TRBV23-1 and TRBJ1-3; weak D call: TRBD1 (5 bases). The CDR3 end is not reached by the read, which stops 3 residues before it; the germline J gene fills it in. TRBV23-1 is an open reading frame whose function is uncertain. CDR3 length: 17 amino acids.

As to this clone: The read ends 3 residues before the CDR3 terminus; that terminus is restored from the germline J gene. The chain employs TRBV6-1 and TRBJ1-2; possibly TRBD1 for D (5 bases). The germline V and J ends were trimmed by 2 bases and 5 bases, with 12 bases remaining between them. Germline V gives CDR1 MNHNS, CDR2 SASEGT. The CDR3 totals 14 residues. The CDR3 spells CASSEFGGSYGYTF. The covered CDR3 bases are TGTGCCAGCAGTGAATTCGGGGGTTCTTATGGC.

Note on this clone: The read finishes 3 residues shy of the CDR3 end, and the germline J gene is used to complete it. This chain links TRBV7-8 with TRBJ1-2; D possibly corresponds to TRBD1 (5 bases). Germline V lookup: CDR1 SGHVS, CDR2 FQNEAQ. This CDR3 is built from 16 residues. CDR3 residues: CASSRERQTLEGGYTF. CDR3 DNA, as far as it was read: TGTGCCAGCAGCCGGGAACGACAGACGCTGGAAGGAGGC. The full variable domain, in which reference TRBV7-8 and TRBJ1-2 provide the parts outside the CDR3, is GAGVSQSPRYKVAKRGQDVALRCDPISGHVSLFWYQQALGQGPEFLTYFQNEAQLDKSGLPSDRFFAERPEGSVSTLKIQRTQQEDSAVYLCASSRERQTLEGGYTFGSGTRLTVV.

Concerning this clone itself: The CDR3 goes on 3 residues after the read ends, and that part is filled in from the germline J gene. This chain uses TRBV6-1 with TRBJ1-4; TRBD1 might be the D (5 bases). Germline CDR1 is MNHNS and CDR2 is SASEGT. The CDR3 sequence is 18 residues long. The CDR3: CASSEVWVGEAGANVLFF. Incomplete CDR3 DNA: TGTGCCAGCAGTGAAGTTTGGGTAGGTGAAGCTGGGGCCAACGTA.

With respect to this clone: The read ends 3 residues early relative to the CDR3; the germline J gene fills the gap. V and J are TRBV5-1 and TRBJ2-5, with D perhaps TRBD1 (5 bases). This CDR3 has 13 amino acids. Trimming stripped 5 bases from V and 1 base from J, with 9 bases between. Germline values: CDR1 SGHRS, CDR2 YFSETQ. CDR3 bases read: TGCGCCAGCAGTCGACAGTTCCAAGAGACC. This translates into CASSRQFQET. The full CDR3 protein is CASSRQFQETQYF.

With regard to this clone: Read data end 3 residues before the CDR3 end; the end is taken from the germline J gene. The chain couples TRBV19 to TRBJ2-7; 8 positions agree with TRBD1. The CDR3 loop spans 13 amino acids. V dropped 2 bases and J dropped 6; count of bases not matched to a gene: 3. CDR1 is LNHDA and CDR2 is SQIVND in the germline V gene (reference sequence). CDR3 DNA, as far as it was read: TGTGCCAGTAGTATATCAGGGGGCCGCGAG. It specifies CASSISGGRE. The entire CDR3 protein reads CASSISGGREQYF.

Details on this clone: The read gets to within 3 residues of the CDR3 end, and the germline J gene fills in the rest. The chain couples TRBV20-1 to TRBJ1-1; 12 nucleotides match TRBD1. The J segment lost 2 bases and the V segment lost 5 bases, leaving 6 bases of the junction unmatched. Germline lookup yields CDR1 DFQATT and CDR2 SNEGSKA (reference sequence). The CDR3 covers 15 residues. CDR3 DNA, as far as it was read: TGCAGTGCTCTCTCCGGGACAGGGGGCAACACTGAA. The encoded protein is CSALSGTGGNTE. The whole CDR3 protein reads CSALSGTGGNTEAFF.

Comments on this clone: The read comes to an end 3 residues before the CDR3 does, leaving the germline J gene to fill in the end. The chain has TRBV5-6 and TRBJ2-1; weak D call: TRBD1 (5 bases). This CDR3 contains 14 residues. V dropped 2 bases and J dropped 5 bases, with 11 bases sitting between them. In germline, CDR1 is SGHDT, CDR2 YYEEEE. The CDR3 sequence is CASSLLDNNNEQFF. The covered CDR3 bases are TGTGCCAGCAGCTTACTGGACAACAACAATGAG. The variable domain in full, completed from reference TRBV5-6 and TRBJ2-1, reads DAGVTQSPTHLIKTRGQQVTLRCSPKSGHDTVSWYQQALGQGPQFIFQYYEEEERQRGNFPDRFSGHQFPNYSSELNVNALLLGDSALYLCASSLLDNNNEQFFGPGTRLTVL.

This clone is called medium-sized (0.01 to 0.1%) based on its frequency. Sequencing ends 3 residues short of the CDR3 end; the germline J gene provides the rest. This chain uses TRBV14 with TRBJ2-7, with 8 bases identical to TRBD1. Germline assignment: CDR1 SGHDN and CDR2 FVKESK. V shed 4 bases, J shed 6 bases, and the junction held 8 bases outside the gene matches. The CDR3 has 14 amino acids. CDR3 bases read: TGTGCCAGCAGCCTAAGTGGGACAGGCGGCGAG. Its protein product is CASSLSGTGGE. In full, the CDR3 reads CASSLSGTGGEQYF. The variable domain in full, completed from reference TRBV14 and TRBJ2-7, reads EAGVTQFPSHSVIEKGQTVTLRCDPISGHDNLYWYRRVMGKEIKFLLHFVKESKQDESGMPNNRFLAERTGGTYSTLKVQPAELEDSGVYFCASSLSGTGGEQYFGPGTRLTVT.

This clone shows up as medium-sized by frequency. Sequencing ends 3 residues short of the CDR3 end; the germline J gene provides the rest. The J gene is TRBJ2-3, the V gene TRBV30, with TRBD1 matching 9 bases. CDR3 length: 16 residues. Per germline, CDR1 GTSNPN and CDR2 SVGIG (reference sequence). V shed 0 bases, J shed 3 bases, and the junction held 7 bases outside the gene matches. The CDR3 DNA, read in part, is TGTGCCTGGAGTGTACGAGGACAGGGGAGGACAGATACG. Its translation is CAWSVRGQGRTDT. The whole CDR3 reads CAWSVRGQGRTDTQYF.

A note on this clone: The CDR3 is cut off 3 residues early in the read; its end comes from the germline J gene. The chain employs TRBV19 and TRBJ1-1; TRBD1 might be the D (5 bases). V was pared by 10 bases and J by 1 base, with 19 bases between. This CDR3 contains 15 residues. Germline values: CDR1 LNHDA, CDR2 SQIVND (reference sequence). This CDR3 reads CATARAAGRNTEAFF. The sequenced CDR3 bases are TGTGCCACCGCCCGGGCCGCAGGGAGGAACACTGAA. The variable domain in full, completed from reference TRBV19 and TRBJ1-1, reads DGGITQSPKYLFRKEGQNVTLSCEQNLNHDAMYWYRQDPGQGLRLIYYSQIVNDFQKGDIAEGYSVSREKKESFPLTVTSAQKNPTAFYLCATARAAGRNTEAFFGQGTRLTVV.

Comments on this clone: The read ends 3 residues before the CDR3 terminus; that terminus is restored from the germline J gene. V is TRBV19 and J is TRBJ1-2, with TRBD1 as a possible D gene (5 bases). Germline V CDR1 and CDR2: LNHDA, SQIVND (reference sequence). The length of the CDR3 is 14 residues. The CDR3 protein is CASMISGRVSGYTF. The sequenced part of the CDR3 DNA is TGTGCCAGTATGATTTCAGGCAGGGTTTCCGGC.

Note on this clone: The CDR3 end is not reached by the read, which stops 3 residues before it; the germline J gene fills it in. V usage is TRBV29-1 and J usage is TRBJ1-1; 9 bases are shared with TRBD1. Per the germline V gene, CDR1 is SQVTM and CDR2 is ANQGSEA. This CDR3 has 13 amino acids. CDR3 bases read: TGCAGCGTTGAAGAGGGGACAGGGTCACAA. Translating it yields CSVEEGTGSQ. The complete CDR3 reads CSVEEGTGSQAFF.

A word on this clone: The CDR3 goes on 3 residues after the read ends, and that part is filled in from the germline J gene. This sequence joins TRBV7-2 and TRBJ2-7; TRBD1 might be the D (5 bases). The CDR3 contains 15 residues. Germline V gene lookup returns CDR1 SGHTA and CDR2 FQGNSA. Deletions cut 1 base from V and 3 bases from J, with 13 bases between. The DNA read from the CDR3 is TGTGCCAGCAGCTTAGTTAACAGGTTAAACTACGAG. Translated: CASSLVNRLNYE. The full CDR3 is CASSLVNRLNYEQYF.